Following are 14 T cell receptor beta chains from one sample sequenced in a study of shared clonotypes between healthy human individuals (dated by TCRdb to the early 2020s). Library prep was done by the immunoSEQ multiplex PCR assay. The source is immuneACCESS, and TCRdb retained only in-frame sequences with V and J called. Part of the clones is not carried over; for the studies checked, unresolved V genes explain less than half of this, and the remainder is unexplained. The sample table shows about 1,800,000 clones, and roughly 94% are seen once. The top ten constitute 0.9% to 1.5% of the sample. For the CD8 naive samples, CD45RO-negative cells were positively selected for CCR7, yielding a CD45RA+CCR7+ population from which TemRA cells were excluded. What was sequenced was naive CD8+ T cells sorted from blood. The cell subset or site label, read with the paper, signifies: CD45RA+CCR7+. The receptors were gathered from a man aged 18 to 29 in good health.

Remarks on this clone: The junction differs from germline at one of its ends, possibly a read error. The CDR3 sequence is CASSLAFVPLETQYF. CDR3 bases: TGTGCTAGCAGCTTAGCGTTTGTCCCGTTAGAGACCCAGTACTTC. This chain connects TRBV7-7 to TRBJ2-5, with D perhaps matching TRBD2 (5 bases). This CDR3 spans 15 amino acids. Germline V gene sequence: CDR1 SSHAT, CDR2 FNYEAQ (reference sequence).

The V call is TRBV19, the J call TRBJ1-1; the D gene is possibly TRBD1 (6 bases). The V gene lost 4 bases and the J gene lost 5 bases, with 11 bases spanning the gap. Looked up from germline, CDR1 is LNHDA and CDR2 is SQIVND (reference sequence). CDR3 size: 13 residues. The CDR3 DNA sequence: TGTGCCAGTAGTACCCAGGGGTTAACTGAAGCTTTCTTT. This encodes CASSTQGLTEAFF.

The rearrangement joins TRBV10-2 to TRBJ2-7, with D possibly matching TRBD2 (5 bases). The CDR3 loop spans 11 amino acids. From germline, CDR1 is WSHSY and CDR2 SAAADI. V lost 4 bases and J lost 4, with 5 bases in between. The CDR3 DNA reads TGCGCCAGCAGTGGGGAGTACGAGCAGTACTTC. It yields the protein CASSGEYEQYF.

V usage is TRBV7-9 and J usage is TRBJ2-2; TRBD2 aligns across 7 bases. V lost 2 bases and J lost 6; bases outside the gene matches: 3. Germline values: CDR1 SEHNR, CDR2 FQNEAQ (reference sequence). The CDR3 totals 14 residues. Written as DNA, the CDR3 is TGTGCCAGCAGCTTAAGGGAGGGGCCCGGGGAGCTGTTTTTT. This codes for CASSLREGPGELFF. The whole variable domain, remainder taken from reference TRBV7-9 and TRBJ2-2, is DTGVSQNPRHKITKRGQNVTFRCDPISEHNRLYWYRQTLGQGPEFLTYFQNEAQLEKSRLLSDRFSAERPKGSFSTLEIQRTEQGDSAMYLCASSLREGPGELFFGEGSRLTVL.

The genes are TRBV7-8 and TRBJ1-2, with D possibly being TRBD1 (5 bases). V lost 1 base to trimming and J lost 3 bases, with 12 bases between them. Germline-derived CDR1 and CDR2 are SGHVS and FQNEAQ. This CDR3 has 15 residues. The CDR3 nucleotides read TGTGCCAGCAGCTTAGGTCAGGGAGTAGACTATGGCTACACCTTC. Its protein product is CASSLGQGVDYGYTF.

This clone has just one count. J is TRBJ1-5 and V is TRBV27; D is unresolved. V lost 7 bases to trimming and J lost 5 bases, with 18 bases between them. This CDR3 has 15 residues. Germline V gives CDR1 MNHEY, CDR2 SMNVEV (reference sequence). CDR3: CASKEKGPSDQPQHF. The DNA of the CDR3 is TGTGCCAGCAAAGAAAAGGGCCCATCCGATCAGCCCCAGCATTTT.

This chain uses TRBV11-2 with TRBJ2-7, with D possibly TRBD2 on 5 matching bases. The CDR3 contains 16 residues. Germline V gene sequence: CDR1 SGHAT, CDR2 FQNNGV. V lost 5 bases to trimming and J lost 7 bases, with 24 bases between them. CDR3 in amino acids: CASSARTGIGWLEQYF. CDR3 coding DNA: TGTGCCAGCAGCGCCCGGACGGGGATTGGTTGGTTAGAGCAGTACTTC.

The gene calls are TRBV27 and TRBJ2-1; possibly TRBD1 for D (5 bases). The V end lost 2 bases, the J end lost 4 bases, and 12 bases lay between the germline ends. The CDR3 is made up of 15 amino acids. The germline V gene encodes CDR1 MNHEY and CDR2 SMNVEV (reference sequence). The chain's CDR3 is CASSLRQPIYNEQFF. The CDR3 DNA reads TGTGCCAGCAGTTTACGACAGCCTATTTACAATGAGCAGTTCTTC.

This chain links TRBV19 with TRBJ2-6, with D uncertain. This CDR3 is built from 13 residues. The germline gives CDR1 LNHDA, CDR2 SQIVND (reference sequence). The V gene lost 6 bases and the J gene lost 4 bases, with 7 bases spanning the gap. The CDR3 nucleotides are TGTGCCAGTAGAAATCCCGGGGCCAACGTCCTGACTTTC. Protein: CASRNPGANVLTF.

The V call is TRBV16, the J call TRBJ2-7; no firm D call. This CDR3 has 16 amino acids. The V gene's germline CDR1 is KGHSY and CDR2 FQNENV. V was cut by 3 bases and J by 0 bases, with 15 bases left in between. The CDR3: CASSHPPWGSSYEQYF. The CDR3, as DNA: TGTGCCAGCAGCCACCCCCCATGGGGTAGCTCCTACGAGCAGTACTTC.

The chain joins TRBV5-4 to TRBJ1-1, with D perhaps TRBD1 (6 bases). Trimming cost V 2 bases and J 6 bases, with 11 bases left between them. The germline V gene has CDR1 SGHNT and CDR2 YYREEE (reference sequence). The CDR3 is 13 amino acids. The CDR3 here is CASSFSWGPEAFF. CDR3 DNA sequence: TGTGCCAGCAGCTTCTCGTGGGGGCCTGAAGCTTTCTTT.

J is TRBJ1-1 and V is TRBV19; TRBD1 matches 7 bases. With V trimmed by 3 bases and J by 2 bases, 3 bases remained unmatched. CDR1 LNHDA and CDR2 SQIVND come from the germline V gene (reference sequence). The CDR3 length is 14 residues. The CDR3 protein is CASSIQGGNTEAFF. For the CDR3, the DNA is TGTGCCAGTAGTATCCAGGGGGGAAACACTGAAGCTTTCTTT.

The rearrangement joins TRBV5-1 to TRBJ2-7, with 7 bases lining up with TRBD1. V lost 6 bases and J lost 0; bases outside the gene matches: 3. The germline V gene encodes CDR1 SGHRS and CDR2 YFSETQ. This CDR3 has 13 residues. CDR3 coding DNA: TGCGCCAGCAAATACAGGGGCTCCTACGAGCAGTACTTC. Translating gives CASKYRGSYEQYF.

The chain links TRBV6-6 to TRBJ1-2; D ambiguous. The CDR3 loop spans 13 amino acids. Germline-derived CDR1 and CDR2 are MNHNY and SVGAGI (reference sequence). The V end lost 2 bases, the J end lost 3 bases, and 7 bases lay between the germline ends. The CDR3 sequence: CASSYLQHYGYTF. CDR3 DNA: TGTGCCAGCAGTTACCTCCAGCACTATGGCTACACCTTC.